This T cell receptor (beta chain) was retrieved from a study of cytomegalovirus exposure and HLA in healthy donors. Study-level background: In a previous analysis, 110 million or so unique TCR beta sequences were found from 150 million to 200 million T cells.

PCR used 60 Vbeta primers and 13 Jbeta primers. Clones were read by immunoSEQ multiplex PCR, and TCRdb kept only the in-frame ones, dropping some. Among over 80,000 clones listed, around three quarters were seen once. There were likely unrecorded immune exposures, though donors were nominally healthy when sampled. Per germline, CDR1 MNHEY and CDR2 SVGAGI. The CDR3 contains 12 residues. V was cut by 8 bases and J by 8 bases, with 12 bases left in between. This rearrangement joins TRBV6-5 to TRBJ1-4, with D possibly TRBD1 on 5 matching bases. The clonotype comes from a man aged 55 to 70 in good health and CMV-seropositive. The sequenced sample was PBMCs. CDR3: CASRGLGEKLFF. The CDR3 region has the DNA TGTGCCAGCCGGGGGTTAGGGGAAAAACTGTTTTTT.